This T cell receptor beta chain was sequenced for a study of T cell clonotyping in hematopoietic cell transplantation. Study background: Recipient samples before transplant were obtained post-cytoreduction.

General study results and limits: At the given depth, recipient repertoires were over 95% de novo clonotypes.

A remark on this clone: Its specificity is unknown.

The V end was cut by 10 bases, the J end by 3 bases, with 11 bases between. Per germline, CDR1 LNHDA and CDR2 SQIVND (reference sequence). The CDR3 is 12 amino acids. Time point indicated: recipient sample about 28 days before transplant, after cytoreduction. Profiling relied on immunoSEQ multiplex PCR, and the TCRdb table lists in-frame clones only, not all of them. The data contain under 25,000 clones, approximately 80% of them singletons. The V gene is TRBV19, the J gene TRBJ2-3; D not resolved. The source was peripheral blood mononuclear cells, collected before stem cell transplant. The clonotype comes from a man in his fifties or sixties with acute myeloid leukemia. Some clones in this sample may be carry-over from other donors' samples. This chain's CDR3 is CATSTRTDTQYF. As DNA, the CDR3 is TGTGCCACCTCAACCAGGACAGATACGCAGTATTTT.